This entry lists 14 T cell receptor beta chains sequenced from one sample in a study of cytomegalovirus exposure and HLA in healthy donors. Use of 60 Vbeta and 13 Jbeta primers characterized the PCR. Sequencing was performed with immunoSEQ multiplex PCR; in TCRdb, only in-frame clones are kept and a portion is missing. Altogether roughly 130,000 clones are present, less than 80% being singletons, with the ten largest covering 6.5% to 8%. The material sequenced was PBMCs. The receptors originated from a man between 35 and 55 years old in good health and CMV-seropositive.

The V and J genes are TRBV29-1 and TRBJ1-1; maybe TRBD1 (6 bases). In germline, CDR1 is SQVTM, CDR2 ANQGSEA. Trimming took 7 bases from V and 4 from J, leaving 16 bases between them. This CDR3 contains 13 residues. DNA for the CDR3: TGCAGCGCTGAGGGGGGGGCAGGCACTGAAGCTTTCTTT. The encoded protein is CSAEGGAGTEAFF.

CDR3 in DNA: TGTGCCAGCAGCTTTTACCAGGGTCAGGCTTTCTTT. This translates into CASSFYQGQAFF. The V gene is TRBV5-4, the J gene TRBJ1-1; tentatively, D is TRBD1 (5 bases). Trimming took off 2 bases at V and 11 bases at J, with 13 bases between the two ends. The CDR3 has 12 amino acids. The germline CDR1 and CDR2 sequences are SGHNT and YYREEE (reference sequence). Variable domain in full (rest from reference TRBV5-4 and TRBJ1-1): ETGVTQSPTHLIKTRGQQVTLRCSSQSGHNTVSWYQQALGQGPQFIFQYYREEENGRGNFPPRFSGLQFPNYSSELNVNALELDDSALYLCASSFYQGQAFFGQGTRLTVV.

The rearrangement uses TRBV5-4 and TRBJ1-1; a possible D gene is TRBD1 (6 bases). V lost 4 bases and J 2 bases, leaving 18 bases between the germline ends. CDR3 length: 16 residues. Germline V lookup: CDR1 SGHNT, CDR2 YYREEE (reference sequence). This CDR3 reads CASSLTLTRGNTEAFF. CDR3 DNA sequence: TGTGCCAGCAGCCTTACTTTAACCAGGGGAAACACTGAAGCTTTCTTT.

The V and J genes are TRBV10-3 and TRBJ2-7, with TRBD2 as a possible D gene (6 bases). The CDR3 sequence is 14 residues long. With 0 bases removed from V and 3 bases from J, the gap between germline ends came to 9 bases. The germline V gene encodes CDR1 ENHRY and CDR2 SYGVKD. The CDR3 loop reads CAISESEGDYEQYF. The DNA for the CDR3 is TGTGCCATCAGTGAGTCGGAGGGAGACTACGAGCAGTACTTC.

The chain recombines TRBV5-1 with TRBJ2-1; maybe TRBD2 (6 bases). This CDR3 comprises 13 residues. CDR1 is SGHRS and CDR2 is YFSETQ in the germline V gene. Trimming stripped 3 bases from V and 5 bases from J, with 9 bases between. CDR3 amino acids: CASSSLADNEQFF. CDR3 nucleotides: TGCGCCAGCAGCTCCTTAGCGGACAATGAGCAGTTCTTC.

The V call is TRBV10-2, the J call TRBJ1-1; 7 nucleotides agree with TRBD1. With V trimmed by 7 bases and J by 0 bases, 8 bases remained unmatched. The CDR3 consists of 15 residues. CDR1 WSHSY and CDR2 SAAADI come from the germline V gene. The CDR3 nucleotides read TGCGCCAGCACCGCTCTGACAGGGATGAACACTGAAGCTTTCTTT. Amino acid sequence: CASTALTGMNTEAFF.

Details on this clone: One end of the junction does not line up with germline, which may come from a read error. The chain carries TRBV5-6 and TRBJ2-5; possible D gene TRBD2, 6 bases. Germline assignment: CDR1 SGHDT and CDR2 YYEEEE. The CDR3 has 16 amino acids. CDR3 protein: CAGSLVKRVSGETQYF. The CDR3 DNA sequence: TGTGCCGGCAGCTTGGTCAAGCGGGTCTCAGGAGAGACCCAGTACTTC.

The CDR3 DNA reads as TGCGCCAGCAGCCAAGGCTACGAGAGGGAAAAACTGTTTTTT. Protein sequence: CASSQGYEREKLFF. The rearrangement links TRBV4-1 to TRBJ1-4; D unresolved. V was cut by 1 base and J by 8 bases, with 11 bases left in between. The CDR3 loop spans 14 amino acids. The V gene's germline CDR1 is MGHRA and CDR2 YSYEKL.

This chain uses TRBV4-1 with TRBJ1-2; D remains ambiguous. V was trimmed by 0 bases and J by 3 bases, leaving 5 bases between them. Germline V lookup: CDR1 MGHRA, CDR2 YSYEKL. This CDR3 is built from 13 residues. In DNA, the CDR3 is TGCGCCAGCAGCCAAGAATCAGACTATGGCTACACCTTC. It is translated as CASSQESDYGYTF.

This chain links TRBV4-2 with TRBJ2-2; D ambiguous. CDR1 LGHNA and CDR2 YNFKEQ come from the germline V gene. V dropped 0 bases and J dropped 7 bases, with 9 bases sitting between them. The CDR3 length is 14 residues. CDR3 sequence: CASSQDQVDGELFF. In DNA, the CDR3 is TGTGCCAGCAGCCAAGATCAGGTTGACGGGGAGCTGTTTTTT.

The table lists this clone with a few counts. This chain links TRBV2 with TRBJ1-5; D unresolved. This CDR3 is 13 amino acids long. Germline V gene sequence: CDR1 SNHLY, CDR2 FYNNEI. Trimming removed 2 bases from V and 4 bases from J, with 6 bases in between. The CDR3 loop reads CASSEQENQPQHF. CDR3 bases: TGTGCCAGCAGTGAACAAGAGAATCAGCCCCAGCATTTT.

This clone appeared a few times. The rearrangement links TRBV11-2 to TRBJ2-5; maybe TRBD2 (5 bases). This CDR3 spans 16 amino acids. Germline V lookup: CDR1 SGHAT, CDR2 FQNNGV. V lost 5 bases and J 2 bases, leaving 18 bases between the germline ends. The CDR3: CASSQTWTPGQETQYF. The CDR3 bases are TGTGCCAGCAGCCAAACGTGGACTCCAGGTCAAGAGACCCAGTACTTC.

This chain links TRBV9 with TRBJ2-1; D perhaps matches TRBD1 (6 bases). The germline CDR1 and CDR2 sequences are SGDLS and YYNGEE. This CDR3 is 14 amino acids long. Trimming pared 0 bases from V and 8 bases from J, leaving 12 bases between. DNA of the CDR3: TGTGCCAGCAGCGTAGTTGCCAGGGGCGATGAGCAGTTCTTC. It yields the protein CASSVVARGDEQFF.

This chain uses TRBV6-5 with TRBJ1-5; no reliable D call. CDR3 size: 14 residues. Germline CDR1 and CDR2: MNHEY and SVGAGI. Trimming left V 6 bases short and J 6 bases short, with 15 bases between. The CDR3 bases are TGTGCCAGCAGAGAGGAGGGAAAGGGTCAGCCCCAGCATTTT. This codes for CASREEGKGQPQHF.